Listed below are T cell receptor beta chains from one sample, sequenced in a study of CD4 and CD8 cells across lung adenocarcinoma regions. MiXCR, applied by TCRdb to the PCR reads, yields one record per CDR3 protein. The sample lists about 12,000 distinct CDR3 sequences, around three fifths occurring once. The specimen sequenced was CD8+ T cells from the margin of a lung tumor. The receptors originated from a female donor with lung adenocarcinoma. The CD4 and CD8 labels of this study may be unreliable. CDR3s include the opening cysteine and the closing phenylalanine or tryptophan. The D gene is left open where the match is weak. Not all rows give a size; the values are once, few, many and, for expanded clones, a class.

TRBJ2-3 16 TRBV6-1 NA few TGTGCCAGCAGTGAAGCTCGGAGGGGACGCACAGATACGCAGTATTTT CASSEARRGRTDTQYF
TRBJ1-6 15 TRBV7-2 NA NA TGTGCCAGCAGTTATTCATCGGGGATTAATTCACCCCTCCACTTT CASSYSSGINSPLHF
TRBJ2-5 15 TRBV7-7 NA NA TGTGCTGGGGGCCGGGGGCGAGCGGGCCCAGATACGCAGTACTTC CAGGRGRAGPDTQYF
TRBJ2-7 13 TRBV6-5 NA few TGTGCCAGCACCGAACAGGCGAACTACGAGCAGTACTTC CASTEQANYEQYF
TRBJ2-5 14 TRBV6-1 NA NA TGTGCCAGTCACGGGGGCGGTGACCAAGAGACCCAGTACTTC CASHGGGDQETQYF
TRBJ2-5 13 TRBV6-1 NA NA TGTGCCAGCAGTGAAGGGACAGTTAATGAGCAGTACTTC CASSEGTVNEQYF
TRBJ2-3 15 TRBV30 TRBD2 once TGTGCCGGGGGTAGCGGGGGCCGCGACCCTGATACCCAGTATTTT CAGGSGGRDPDTQYF
TRBJ2-1 15 TRBV6-1 TRBD2 NA TGTGCCAGCAGTCGAATTAGCGGGAAGGGAAATGAGCAGTTCTTC CASSRISGKGNEQFF
TRBJ2-3 14 TRBV7-2 NA few TGTGCCGGCAGCGGAGGCCGTGACACAGATACGCAGTATTTC CAGSGGRDTDTQYF
TRBJ2-5 16 TRBV6-8 TRBD1 NA TGTGCCAGCAGTTACCGGGGACAGGGGGCAGATGAGACCCAGTACTTC CASSYRGQGADETQYF
TRBJ2-7 15 TRBV6-5 TRBD1 large TGTGCCAGCAGTTACTCACCGGGACAGGGATCCGAGCAGTACTTC CASSYSPGQGSEQYF
TRBJ2-1 12 TRBV10-3 NA NA TGTGCCATCAGTGAGTCAACTAATGAGCAGTTCTTC CAISESTNEQFF
TRBJ1-5 17 TRBV6-1 NA once TGTGCCAGCAGTGAAAAGAGGGGGGGTTGGGGGAATCAGCCCCAGCATTTT CASSEKRGGWGNQPQHF
TRBJ2-5 12 TRBV5-3 NA medium-sized TGTGCCAGAAGCTTCGAACAAGAGACCCAGTACTTC CARSFEQETQYF
TRBJ2-6 16 TRBV6-5 TRBD2 once TGTGCCAGCAGTTACGGGGGGGATGCCGGGGCCAACGTCCTGACTTTC CASSYGGDAGANVLTF
TRBJ2-5 13 TRBV6-2/TRBV6-3 NA NA TGTGCCAGCAGTTACAGGGAGAGAGAGACCCAGTACTTC CASSYRERETQYF
TRBJ2-4 14 TRBV10-1 NA NA TGCGCGGGGAGTGGGGGCCGGAACCAAGGGTCCCAGTACTTC CAGSGGRNQGSQYF
TRBJ2-1 14 TRBV10-3 TRBD2 NA TGTGCCATCAGTAGGACTAGCGGGGGCAATGAGCAGTTCTTC CAISRTSGGNEQFF
TRBJ2-4 14 TRBV10-3 NA NA TGTGGCATCACGGGGCTGTGGGGCACAGACACTCAGTACTTC CGITGLWGTDTQYF
TRBJ2-3 14 TRBV10-1 NA NA TGCGCCAGCAGTGGGTTAACTGGCACAGATACTCAGTATTTT CASSGLTGTDTQYF
TRBJ2-2 15 TRBV27 NA NA TGTGCCAGCAGTTTATGGCTAGCACGGGGCGGGGAGCTGTTTTTT CASSLWLARGGELFF
TRBJ2-3 14 TRBV6-6 NA few TGTGCCAGCAGTTCCTCAGGATGGGCAGATACGCAGTATTTT CASSSSGWADTQYF
TRBJ2-5 13 TRBV24-1 NA NA TGTGCCACCAGTGATCCGATCGTAGAGACCCAGTACTTC CATSDPIVETQYF
TRBJ2-3 15 TRBV7-3 NA few TGTGCCAGCAGCTTATTGCGGGGTGGAGCAGATACGCAGTATTTT CASSLLRGGADTQYF
TRBJ2-2 16 TRBV25-1 TRBD1 few TGTGCCAGCAGTGCCAACCGGGACAGGAACACCGGGGAGCTGTTTTTT CASSANRDRNTGELFF
TRBJ2-3 15 TRBV6-5 NA few TGTGCCAGCAGTTACTCGATCCAGAGGACAGATACGCAGTATTTT CASSYSIQRTDTQYF
TRBJ2-3 14 TRBV6-5 TRBD1 large TGTGCCAGCAGTTACTCGAGAGGGGGCGGTACGCAGTATTTT CASSYSRGGGTQYF
TRBJ1-1 13 TRBV7-2 NA NA TGTGCCAGCAGCTTATATGAGAACACTGAAGCTTTCTTT CASSLYENTEAFF
TRBJ2-7 15 TRBV10-3 NA NA TGTGCCGGGGGAACGGGGGCAGGGGTTAACTACGAGCAGTACTTC CAGGTGAGVNYEQYF
TRBJ2-3 14 TRBV10-2 TRBD2 NA TGCGCCAGCAGGACTAGCGGGAGCACAGATACGCAGTATTTT CASRTSGSTDTQYF
TRBJ2-1 16 TRBV27 NA NA TGTGCCAGCAGTCCCCTCCGGGAACCAACCTGGGATGAGCAGTTCTTC CASSPLREPTWDEQFF
TRBJ2-3 15 TRBV6-1 NA NA TGTGCCAGGGACAGAGGGGGGCGTGGCAAAGATACGCAGTACTTT CARDRGGRGKDTQYF
TRBJ2-4 16 TRBV4-1 NA NA TGCGCCAGCAGCCAAGGGGGGGTGGGAGCCAAAAACACGCAGTACTTC CASSQGGVGAKNTQYF
TRBJ2-3 18 TRBV5-1 TRBD1 few TGCGCCAGCAGCTTGAAGGGACAGGGTTTCGTCAGCACAGATACGCAGTATTTT CASSLKGQGFVSTDTQYF
TRBJ2-7 15 TRBV10-2 NA NA TGCGCCAGCAGTTGGTTCGGGGACGAAATATACGAGCAGTACTTC CASSWFGDEIYEQYF
TRBJ1-5 13 TRBV6-1 NA few TGTGCCAGCAGTGAAAGCCCAAGCCAGCCCCAGCATTTT CASSESPSQPQHF
TRBJ2-1 15 TRBV6-1 TRBD1 few TGTGCCAGCAGGCCTGGACAGGGAGTAGGTAATGAGCAGTTCTTC CASRPGQGVGNEQFF
TRBJ1-1 15 TRBV6-5 TRBD1 NA TGTGCCAGCAGTTATGCGGGACAGGGGAGGGCTGAAGCTTTCTTT CASSYAGQGRAEAFF
TRBJ2-5 17 TRBV27 TRBD2 NA TGTGCCAGCAGTTTTTGGGGTAGCGGGAGAGTACAAGAGACCCAGTACTTC CASSFWGSGRVQETQYF
TRBJ1-3 14 TRBV27 NA NA TGTGCCAGCAGTCCAACAGGGTACGGAAACACCATATATTTT CASSPTGYGNTIYF
TRBJ2-3 17 TRBV10-3 TRBD2 NA TGTGCCATCAGTGCCCCTACTAGCGGGAGAAACACAGATACGCAGTATTTT CAISAPTSGRNTDTQYF